These T cell receptor beta chains were read from a single sample in a study of blood T cell repertoires in COVID-19. The method was immunoSEQ multiplex PCR; TCRdb's version includes in-frame clones alone and lacks a portion of them. The sample has 200,000 to 300,000 clones, 75% to 90% seen once. The sequenced sample was PBMCs or T cells enriched from blood (not recorded which). The receptor set was obtained from a woman aged 40 to 55 who had been exposed to COVID-19. The CDR3 runs from the conserved cysteine through the conserved F or W. The D gene is left open where the match is weak. Size tells how often a clone was seen (once, few, many) or the class of an expanded clone, and some rows leave it out.

V: TRBV24-1
size: once
D: -
J: TRBJ1-1
CDR3: CATSDLEGSSGAFF
DNA: TGTGCCACCAGTGATTTAGAGGGCAGCTCCGGAGCTTTCTTT

V: TRBV5-1
size: few
D: TRBD2
J: TRBJ2-2
CDR3: CASSLISGSTGELFF
DNA: TGTGCCAGCAGCTTGATTAGCGGGAGCACCGGGGAGCTGTTTTTT

V: TRBV4-1
size: -
D: -
J: TRBJ2-1
CDR3: CASSLSNRGGSRNEQFF
DNA: TGCGCCAGCAGCCTCTCCAACAGGGGAGGCTCGCGCAATGAGCAGTTCTTC

V: TRBV7-3
size: once
D: -
J: TRBJ1-5
CDR3: CASSFSVDQPQHF
DNA: TGTGCCAGCAGCTTTTCGGTCGATCAGCCCCAGCATTTT

V: TRBV7-2
size: -
D: TRBD1
J: TRBJ2-7
CDR3: CASSLVGTGSYEQYF
DNA: TGTGCCAGCAGCTTAGTCGGGACAGGATCCTACGAGCAGTACTTC

V: TRBV11-3
size: -
D: TRBD2
J: TRBJ2-3
CDR3: CASSSKFGTSGVHGTDTQYF
DNA: TGTGCCAGCAGCTCAAAATTCGGGACTAGCGGGGTGCATGGCACAGATACGCAGTATTTT

V: TRBV28
size: once
D: -
J: TRBJ1-5
CDR3: CASRGGDLGNQPQHF
DNA: TGTGCCAGTAGAGGAGGGGATTTAGGGAATCAGCCCCAGCATTTT

V: TRBV6-5
size: -
D: TRBD1
J: TRBJ1-1
CDR3: CASSSQLPGQEAFF
DNA: TGTGCCAGCAGTTCGCAACTTCCGGGACAGGAAGCTTTCTTT

V: TRBV5-1
size: -
D: -
J: TRBJ1-1
CDR3: CASSLGSLGAFAFF
DNA: TGCGCCAGCAGCCTGGGCTCCCTGGGGGCGTTTGCTTTCTTT

V: TRBV5-4
size: -
D: -
J: TRBJ2-7
CDR3: CASSGTDRPPEDEQYF
DNA: TGTGCCAGCAGCGGAACAGACAGGCCGCCCGAGGACGAGCAGTACTTC

V: TRBV5-1
size: -
D: TRBD2
J: TRBJ2-5
CDR3: CASSLKWGGETQYF
DNA: TGTGCCAGCAGCTTGAAGTGGGGGGGGGAGACCCAGTACTTC

V: TRBV7-9
size: -
D: TRBD2
J: TRBJ2-1
CDR3: CASSLGLGLDNEQFF
DNA: TGTGCCAGCAGCTTGGGACTAGGTTTGGACAATGAGCAGTTCTTC

V: TRBV7-8
size: -
D: TRBD2
J: TRBJ2-5
CDR3: CASRPGGGFSTETQYF
DNA: TGTGCCAGCAGACCGGGCGGGGGGTTTTCGACAGAGACCCAGTACTTC

V: TRBV2
size: -
D: TRBD2
J: TRBJ2-2
CDR3: CASKTSGSTAGELFF
DNA: TGTGCCAGCAAGACTAGCGGGAGTACCGCCGGGGAGCTGTTTTTT

V: TRBV2
size: -
D: -
J: TRBJ2-1
CDR3: CASARDGGEQFF
DNA: TGTGCCAGCGCGAGGGATGGGGGGGAGCAGTTCTTC

V: TRBV30
size: -
D: -
J: TRBJ1-4
CDR3: CAWSAPKARNEKLFF
DNA: TGTGCCTGGAGTGCTCCAAAGGCCAGGAATGAAAAACTGTTTTTT

V: TRBV19
size: -
D: TRBD2
J: TRBJ2-3
CDR3: CASSISGLAGGGTDTQYF
DNA: TGTGCCAGTAGTATATCTGGACTAGCGGGGGGTGGGACAGATACGCAGTATTTT